The source of this TCR beta chain is a study of radiation and T cells in renal cell carcinoma. Indicated time point: blood 4 weeks post-SBRT, at nephrectomy. Treatment here: 15 Gy SBRT to primary tumor, nephrectomy 4 weeks later. Radiation-treated patients gave blood at baseline, week 2 and week 4. This CDR3 is built from 17 residues. V lost 4 bases and J 1 base, leaving 18 bases between the germline ends. The protocol was immunoSEQ multiplex PCR, while the TCRdb copy is restricted to in-frame clones and leaves out a portion. The data contain some 46,000 clones, nearly 85% of them singletons. The sequence derives from a woman in her seventies with renal cell carcinoma. The chain combines TRBV23-1 with TRBJ2-3; D remains unclear. Being an ORF, TRBV23-1 has a function that is uncertain. The sequencing here drew on blood, taken from a patient whose treatment included radiotherapy and nephrectomy. The CDR3 DNA follows: TGCGCCAGCAGTCCCAAGGTCTCTTGTTGGGGCACAGATACGCAGTATTTT. It yields the protein CASSPKVSCWGTDTQYF.